Listed here are 6 T cell receptor beta chains from one sample, sequenced in a study of neurological immune-mediated disorders. TCRdb fed the 5' RACE reads into MiXCR, producing one record per CDR3 protein. In the table there are about 70,000 distinct CDR3 sequences, about 5.2% of which are singletons. Input material: PBMCs. All receptors come from a human donor with multiple sclerosis. The donor label of this sample is uncertain.

The chain couples TRBV9 to TRBJ2-7, with 12 bases matching TRBD1. The CDR3 covers 15 residues. V trimming: 4 bases; J trimming: 7 bases; junction bases outside the gene matches: 9. Germline-derived CDR1 and CDR2 are SGDLS and YYNGEE. DNA for the CDR3: TGTGCCAGCAGCCTGACCGGGACAGGGGGCTATGAGCAGTACTTC. Its translation is CASSLTGTGGYEQYF. Full variable domain (missing parts from reference TRBV9 and TRBJ2-7): DSGVTQTPKHLITATGQRVTLRCSPRSGDLSVYWYQQSLDQGLQFLIQYYNGEERAKGNILERFSAQQFPDLHSELNLSSLELGDSALYFCASSLTGTGGYEQYFGPGTRLTVT.

The V gene is TRBV29-1, the J gene TRBJ1-1; 8 bases are shared with TRBD1. The CDR3 totals 14 residues. Germline trimming cut 6 bases from V and 0 bases from J; bases unmatched to any gene: 6. Per the germline V gene, CDR1 is SQVTM and CDR2 is ANQGSEA. The CDR3 here is CSVGTGVLNTEAFF. The CDR3 DNA follows: TGCAGCGTCGGGACAGGCGTTCTGAACACTGAAGCTTTCTTT.

Many counts were recorded for this clonotype. The genes are TRBV20-1 and TRBJ2-1; D unresolved. The germline gives CDR1 DFQATT, CDR2 SNEGSKA (reference sequence). V shed 3 bases and J shed 5 bases, with 11 bases lying between them. The CDR3 extends over 13 amino acids. DNA for the CDR3: TGCAGTGCTAGGTGGCTGAAGCACAATGAGCAGTTCTTC. Translating it yields CSARWLKHNEQFF.

The sample holds many counts of this clonotype. The rearrangement links TRBV6-5 to TRBJ1-1; no clear D. The germline V and J ends were trimmed by 7 bases and 1 base, with 10 bases remaining between them. CDR1 is MNHEY and CDR2 is SVGAGI in the germline V gene. This CDR3 is built from 13 residues. The CDR3 DNA reads TGTGCCAGCATCGCTGGAGAGAACACTGAAGCTTTCTTT. This gives the protein CASIAGENTEAFF.

This clonotype showed up many times. V is TRBV5-1 and J is TRBJ2-7; D possibly corresponds to TRBD2 (6 bases). Deletions cut 4 bases from V and 4 bases from J, with 18 bases between. CDR3 length: 15 amino acids. In germline, CDR1 is SGHRS, CDR2 YFSETQ. This CDR3 reads CASSPVGLGTYEQYF. CDR3 sequence (DNA): TGCGCCAGCAGCCCGGTCGGGTTGGGGACTTACGAGCAGTACTTC.

This clonotype was seen ten or more times. The genes are TRBV5-1 and TRBJ1-5, with D perhaps matching TRBD1 (5 bases). The CDR3 runs to 14 residues. The germline V gene encodes CDR1 SGHRS and CDR2 YFSETQ. V was shortened by 2 bases and J by 6 bases, with 12 bases between the two germline ends. CDR3 sequence: CASSFGGEGQPQHF. The DNA for the CDR3 is TGCGCCAGCAGCTTCGGGGGAGAAGGTCAGCCCCAGCATTTT.